These 21 T cell receptor beta chains were all obtained from the same sample, sequenced in a study of blood T cell repertoires in COVID-19. Profiled with immunoSEQ multiplex PCR; TCRdb holds only in-frame clones, not every one. This sample has a few hundred thousand clones, with 70% to 90% found just once. The material sequenced was PBMCs or T cells enriched from blood (not recorded which). Receptors originate from a woman aged 18-35 years who had recovered from COVID-19.

The rearrangement joins TRBV7-9 to TRBJ1-1; D gene ambiguous. The V and J ends lost 4 bases and 10 bases respectively, with 16 bases between them. The CDR3 contains 13 residues. Germline CDR1 and CDR2: SEHNR and FQNEAQ (reference sequence). As DNA, the CDR3 is TGTGCCAGCAGCTCAAATAGGGCCCGGGGAGCTTTCTTT. This gives the protein CASSSNRARGAFF.

V usage is TRBV7-8 and J usage is TRBJ1-5, with D perhaps TRBD1 (5 bases). Deletions cut 1 base from V and 1 base from J, with 11 bases between. Germline assignment: CDR1 SGHVS and CDR2 FQNEAQ. The CDR3 runs to 16 residues. CDR3 in amino acids: CASSLEGLASNQPQHF. The CDR3 DNA reads TGTGCCAGCAGCTTAGAGGGGTTGGCGAGCAATCAGCCCCAGCATTTT.

The J gene is TRBJ2-2, the V gene TRBV11-2; D possibly corresponds to TRBD1 (6 bases). Trimming took 2 bases from V and 3 from J, leaving 10 bases between them. CDR1 and CDR2 from the germline V gene are SGHAT and FQNNGV. The length of the CDR3 is 15 residues. The CDR3 DNA follows: TGTGCCAGCAGCTTAAACAGGGTGGACACCGGGGAGCTGTTTTTT. Amino acid sequence: CASSLNRVDTGELFF.

This rearrangement joins TRBV5-4 to TRBJ2-7, with D possibly being TRBD2 (6 bases). V shed 4 bases and J shed 9 bases, with 23 bases lying between them. Germline CDR1 reads SGHNT; CDR2 reads YYREEE (reference sequence). The CDR3 spans 15 residues. CDR3 region: CASSVLGTALEGQYF. CDR3 nucleotides: TGTGCCAGCAGCGTCCTTGGGACGGCCCTGGAGGGGCAGTACTTC.

The V call is TRBV7-2, the J call TRBJ2-5, with D tentatively TRBD2 (7 bases). The germline V gene has CDR1 SGHTA and CDR2 FQGNSA. Trimming stripped 2 bases from V and 5 bases from J, with 18 bases between. The CDR3 is made up of 16 amino acids. The DNA for the CDR3 is TGTGCCAGCAGCTTAAATCCGGGGGGCCGGGTGGAGACCCAGTACTTC. Amino acid sequence: CASSLNPGGRVETQYF.

This chain uses TRBV28 with TRBJ1-2; D gene ambiguous. Germline CDR1 reads MDHEN; CDR2 reads SYDVKM. This CDR3 has 15 amino acids. Trimming stripped 3 bases from V and 5 bases from J, with 16 bases between. This CDR3 is CASSFHLSNGYGYTF. The DNA for the CDR3 is TGTGCCAGCAGTTTCCACCTATCGAACGGGTATGGCTACACCTTC.

This sequence joins TRBV30 and TRBJ1-3; D is unresolved. Per germline, CDR1 GTSNPN and CDR2 SVGIG (reference sequence). Deletions cut 5 bases from V and 1 base from J, with 9 bases between. The CDR3 has 13 residues. CDR3 DNA: TGTGCCTGGGAACATAAGTCTGGAAACACCATATATTTT. Its protein product is CAWEHKSGNTIYF.

This chain joins TRBV6-5 and TRBJ1-5; D perhaps matches TRBD1 (6 bases). Trimming took 6 bases from V and 4 from J, leaving 10 bases between them. The CDR3 length is 13 residues. The germline gives CDR1 MNHEY, CDR2 SVGAGI. The CDR3 DNA is TGTGCCAGCAGAAACAGGGAGAATCAGCCCCAGCATTTT. The encoded protein is CASRNRENQPQHF.

The CDR3: CASRTGQGGNTEAFF. DNA of the CDR3: TGTGCCAGCAGAACGGGACAGGGGGGGAACACTGAAGCTTTCTTT. The chain is built from TRBV2 and TRBJ1-1, with 11 nucleotides matching TRBD1. This CDR3 contains 15 residues. The J segment lost 1 base and the V segment lost 6 bases, leaving 4 bases of the junction unmatched. CDR1 is SNHLY, CDR2 FYNNEI, per germline.

The chain has TRBV5-1 and TRBJ2-5; TRBD2 matches 10 bases. Germline-derived CDR1 and CDR2 are SGHRS and YFSETQ. The J segment lost 2 bases and the V segment lost 1 base, leaving 5 bases of the junction unmatched. The CDR3 extends over 16 amino acids. The CDR3 sequence is CASSLTSGVGQETQYF. CDR3 coding DNA: TGCGCCAGCAGCTTGACTAGCGGGGTCGGGCAAGAGACCCAGTACTTC.

This clone was detected only once. V usage is TRBV15 and J usage is TRBJ1-6; D remains ambiguous. This CDR3 is 16 amino acids long. V dropped 1 base and J dropped 0 bases, with 7 bases sitting between them. Germline CDR1 is LNHNV and CDR2 is YYDKDF (reference sequence). The CDR3 coding sequence is TGTGCCACCAGCAGAGGTGGCACCTCCTATAATTCACCCCTCCACTTT. It specifies CATSRGGTSYNSPLHF. The full variable domain, with the rest looked up from reference TRBV15 and TRBJ1-6, is DAMVIQNPRYQVTQFGKPVTLSCSQTLNHNVMYWYQQKSSQAPKLLFHYYDKDFNNEADTPDNFQSRRPNTSFCFLDIRSPGLGDTAMYLCATSRGGTSYNSPLHFGNGTRLTVT.

V and J are TRBV5-1 and TRBJ2-3, with TRBD2 identical over 11 bases. Germline V gives CDR1 SGHRS, CDR2 YFSETQ. The CDR3 is made up of 17 amino acids. V shed 2 bases, J shed 9 bases, and the junction held 14 bases outside the gene matches. CDR3 loop: CASSFLLTSGAEGTQYF. CDR3 nucleotides: TGCGCCAGCAGCTTCCTCTTGACTAGCGGGGCCGAGGGGACGCAGTATTTT.

DNA of the CDR3: TGTGCCAGCAGTGAATTCCTTGGCAGGTTTAGCGGTCAGCCCCAGCATTTT. Its translation: CASSEFLGRFSGQPQHF. This chain connects TRBV6-1 to TRBJ1-5; D remains ambiguous. The V gene lost 2 bases and the J gene lost 6 bases, with 20 bases spanning the gap. CDR1 MNHNS and CDR2 SASEGT come from the germline V gene. The CDR3 totals 17 residues.

This chain connects TRBV19 to TRBJ1-1; 9 bases are a match to TRBD1. Germline CDR1 is LNHDA and CDR2 is SQIVND (reference sequence). The CDR3 runs to 15 residues. V gave up 7 bases and J gave up 0 bases; unmatched junction bases: 6. The CDR3: CASTRDRVMNTEAFF. In DNA, the CDR3 is TGTGCCAGTACGAGGGACAGGGTCATGAACACTGAAGCTTTCTTT.

The chain has TRBV19 and TRBJ1-2; 7 positions match TRBD1. The CDR3 sequence is 15 residues long. CDR1 and CDR2 (germline): LNHDA, SQIVND (reference sequence). V was pared by 5 bases and J by 3 bases, with 9 bases of the junction left unmatched. This chain's CDR3 is CASSFLTGTDYGYTF. CDR3 DNA: TGTGCCAGTAGTTTTCTGACAGGGACCGACTATGGCTACACCTTC.

CDR3 residues: CASSGQGVSSEAFF. Here the CDR3 DNA reads TGTGCCAGCAGTGGACAGGGGGTAAGCTCCGAAGCTTTCTTT. The rearrangement links TRBV2 to TRBJ1-1; 9 bases agree with TRBD1. The CDR3 runs 14 residues. Germline trimming cut 4 bases from V and 8 bases from J; bases unmatched to any gene: 8. Germline CDR1 reads SNHLY; CDR2 reads FYNNEI. Supplemented by reference TRBV2 and TRBJ1-1, the full variable domain reads EPEVTQTPSHQVTQMGQEVILRCVPISNHLYFYWYRQILGQKVEFLVSFYNNEISEKSEIFDDQFSVERPDGSNFTLKIRSTKLEDSAMYFCASSGQGVSSEAFFGQGTRLTVV.

This rearrangement joins TRBV4-1 to TRBJ2-7, with TRBD2 matching 9 bases. The CDR3 totals 16 residues. V shed 4 bases and J 7 bases; nucleotides not matched to a gene: 14. Germline lookup yields CDR1 MGHRA and CDR2 YSYEKL. For the CDR3, the DNA is TGCGCCAGCAGCCCAGGTTCATGGGGACTAGCAGATGAGCAGTACTTC. As protein: CASSPGSWGLADEQYF.

The CDR3 loop reads CSASLWSTNEKLFF. The DNA for the CDR3 is TGCAGTGCTAGTTTGTGGAGCACTAATGAAAAACTGTTTTTT. The chain couples TRBV20-1 to TRBJ1-4; D not certain. This CDR3 region has 14 residues. Trimming took off 3 bases at V and 2 bases at J, with 10 bases between the two ends. Germline V CDR1 and CDR2: DFQATT, SNEGSKA (reference sequence).

The chain recombines TRBV11-3 with TRBJ1-1; 7 bases fit TRBD1. Germline V gives CDR1 SGHNT, CDR2 YENEEA. V lost 5 bases to trimming and J lost 1 base; unmatched junction nucleotides: 13. CDR3 length: 17 residues. The CDR3 region has the DNA TGTGCCAGCAGCCCTGGGGGTACAGGGGATAAGAACACTGAAGCTTTCTTT. This sequence encodes CASSPGGTGDKNTEAFF. The entire variable domain, with the rest obtained from reference TRBV11-3 and TRBJ1-1, is as follows: EAGVVQSPRYKIIEKKQPVAFWCNPISGHNTLYWYLQNLGQGPELLIRYENEEAVDDSQLPKDRFSAERLKGVDSTLKIQPAELGDSAVYLCASSPGGTGDKNTEAFFGQGTRLTVV.

The chain combines TRBV6-5 with TRBJ1-4; TRBD1 agrees at 9 bases. There are 15 residues in the CDR3. The V gene's germline CDR1 is MNHEY and CDR2 SVGAGI. The V and J ends lost 2 bases and 5 bases, in that order; junction bases with no gene match: 3. The CDR3 protein is CASSYRDRANEKLFF. The CDR3 nucleotides read TGTGCCAGCAGTTACCGGGACAGGGCGAATGAAAAACTGTTTTTT.

This chain's CDR3 is CASSFFNVPGADIYF. As DNA, the CDR3 is TGTGCCAGCAGCTTTTTTAACGTCCCCGGTGCCGACATATATTTT. The rearrangement links TRBV7-8 to TRBJ1-3; D not resolved. Between the trimmed V and J ends, which lost 3 bases and 12 bases, there was a span of 21 bases. CDR3 size: 15 residues. CDR1 is SGHVS and CDR2 is FQNEAQ in the germline V gene.